The present entry profiles one T cell receptor beta chain with its context. Sequencing used immunoSEQ multiplex PCR; TCRdb keeps in-frame clones, though not all of them. Seen here are a few hundred thousand clones, 65% to 85% observed once, and the top ten hold more than 10%. These data come from a study of blood T cell repertoires in COVID-19. Whole-study context: COVID-19 samples from acute and convalescent phases originated in the United States, Italy and Spain. PBMCs, B-cell-depleted T cells, or T cells were the source of the cDNA or gDNA that made up the material.

This CDR3 has 15 residues. Trimming at V came to 5 bases and at J to 1 base, leaving 6 bases not matched to a gene. The germline V gene encodes CDR1 WNHNN and CDR2 SYGVQD (reference sequence). V gene TRBV10-1 combines with J gene TRBJ2-3; 7 bases align to TRBD1. The source of this sequence is a human donor in a cohort sampled during active COVID-19. Specimen: peripheral blood. CDR3 bases: TGCGCCAGCAGTTTACGGGACAGCGGCACAGATACGCAGTATTTT. It translates to CASSLRDSGTDTQYF.